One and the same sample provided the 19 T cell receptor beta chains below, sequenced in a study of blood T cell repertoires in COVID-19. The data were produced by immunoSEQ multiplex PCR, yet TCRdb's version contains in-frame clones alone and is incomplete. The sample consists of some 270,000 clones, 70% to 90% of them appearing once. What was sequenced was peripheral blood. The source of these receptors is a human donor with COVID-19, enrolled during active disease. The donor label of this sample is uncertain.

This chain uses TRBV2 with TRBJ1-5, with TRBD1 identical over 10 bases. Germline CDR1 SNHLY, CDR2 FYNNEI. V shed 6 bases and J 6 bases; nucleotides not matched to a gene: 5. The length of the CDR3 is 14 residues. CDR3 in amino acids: CASRDRGIVQPQHF. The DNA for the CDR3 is TGTGCCAGCAGGGACAGGGGGATCGTTCAGCCCCAGCATTTT.

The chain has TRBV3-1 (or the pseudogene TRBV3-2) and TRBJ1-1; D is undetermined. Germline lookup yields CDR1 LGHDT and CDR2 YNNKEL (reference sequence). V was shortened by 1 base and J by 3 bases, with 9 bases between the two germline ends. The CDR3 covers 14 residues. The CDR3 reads CASSQVSYHTEAFF. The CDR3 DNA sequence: TGTGCCAGCAGCCAAGTCTCGTATCACACTGAAGCTTTCTTT.

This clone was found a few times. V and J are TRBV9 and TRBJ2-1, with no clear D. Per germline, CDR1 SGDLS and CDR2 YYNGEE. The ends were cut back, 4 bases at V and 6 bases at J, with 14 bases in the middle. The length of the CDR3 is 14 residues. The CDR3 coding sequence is TGTGCCAGCAGCCTTCAACTCGCTACCAATGAGCAGTTCTTC. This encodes CASSLQLATNEQFF.

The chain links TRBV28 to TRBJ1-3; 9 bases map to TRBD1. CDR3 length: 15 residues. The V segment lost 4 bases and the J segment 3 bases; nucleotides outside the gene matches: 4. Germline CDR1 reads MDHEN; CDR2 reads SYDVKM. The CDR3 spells CASSSGTGNGNTIYF. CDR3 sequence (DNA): TGTGCCAGCAGTTCCGGGACAGGGAATGGAAACACCATATATTTT.

This CDR3 is CASTRGFREKLFF. Here the CDR3 DNA reads TGTGCCAGCACCCGAGGATTCAGAGAAAAACTGTTTTTT. The J gene is TRBJ1-4, the V gene TRBV14; D is unclear. There are 13 residues in the CDR3. Germline CDR1 and CDR2: SGHDN and FVKESK. V gave up 7 bases and J gave up 8 bases, with 14 bases separating them.

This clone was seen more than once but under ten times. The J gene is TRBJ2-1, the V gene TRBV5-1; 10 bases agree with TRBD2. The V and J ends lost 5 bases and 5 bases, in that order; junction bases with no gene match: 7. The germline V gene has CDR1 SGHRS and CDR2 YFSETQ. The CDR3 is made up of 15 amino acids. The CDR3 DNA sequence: TGCGCCAGCAGGCCTACTAGCGGGGTCCACAATGAGCAGTTCTTC. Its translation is CASRPTSGVHNEQFF.

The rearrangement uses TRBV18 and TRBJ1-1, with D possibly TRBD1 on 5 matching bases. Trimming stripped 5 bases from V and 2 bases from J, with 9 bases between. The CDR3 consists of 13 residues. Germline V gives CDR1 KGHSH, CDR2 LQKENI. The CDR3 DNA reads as TGTGCCAGCTCAATCACAGGAAACACTGAAGCTTTCTTT. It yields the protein CASSITGNTEAFF.

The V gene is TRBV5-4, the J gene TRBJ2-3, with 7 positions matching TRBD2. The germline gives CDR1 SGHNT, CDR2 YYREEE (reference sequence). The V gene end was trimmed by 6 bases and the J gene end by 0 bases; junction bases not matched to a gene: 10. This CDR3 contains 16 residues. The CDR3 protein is CASKAGTSTSTDTQYF. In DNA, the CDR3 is TGTGCCAGCAAAGCGGGGACCTCGACTAGCACAGATACGCAGTATTTT.

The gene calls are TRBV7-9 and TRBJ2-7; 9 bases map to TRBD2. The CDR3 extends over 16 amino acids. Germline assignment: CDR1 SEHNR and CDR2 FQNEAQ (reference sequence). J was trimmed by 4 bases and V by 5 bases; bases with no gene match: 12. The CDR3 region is CASSPGASGIFYEQYF. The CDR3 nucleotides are TGTGCCAGCAGCCCAGGGGCTAGCGGGATATTTTACGAGCAGTACTTC. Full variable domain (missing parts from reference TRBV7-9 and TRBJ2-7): DTGVSQNPRHKITKRGQNVTFRCDPISEHNRLYWYRQTLGQGPEFLTYFQNEAQLEKSRLLSDRFSAERPKGSFSTLEIQRTEQGDSAMYLCASSPGASGIFYEQYFGPGTRLTVT.

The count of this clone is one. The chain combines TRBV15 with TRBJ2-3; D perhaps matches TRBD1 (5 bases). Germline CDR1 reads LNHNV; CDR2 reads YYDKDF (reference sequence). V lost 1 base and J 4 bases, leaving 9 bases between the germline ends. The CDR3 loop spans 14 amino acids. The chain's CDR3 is CATSRGGEADTQYF. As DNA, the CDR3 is TGTGCCACCAGCAGAGGGGGCGAAGCAGATACGCAGTATTTT.

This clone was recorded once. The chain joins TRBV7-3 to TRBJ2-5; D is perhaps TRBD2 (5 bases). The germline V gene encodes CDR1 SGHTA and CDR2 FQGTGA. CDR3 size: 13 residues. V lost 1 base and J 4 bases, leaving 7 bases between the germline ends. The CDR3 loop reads CASSLNRGETQYF. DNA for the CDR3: TGTGCCAGCAGCTTAAATCGGGGAGAGACCCAGTACTTC.

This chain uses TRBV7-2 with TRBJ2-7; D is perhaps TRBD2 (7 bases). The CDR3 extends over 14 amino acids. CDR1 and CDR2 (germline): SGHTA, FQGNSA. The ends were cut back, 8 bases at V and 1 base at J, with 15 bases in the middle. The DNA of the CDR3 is TGTGCCAGCCTGCGGGGGCATCAATCCTACGAGCAGTACTTC. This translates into CASLRGHQSYEQYF. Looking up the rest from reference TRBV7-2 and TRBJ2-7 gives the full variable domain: GAGVSQSPSNKVTEKGKDVELRCDPISGHTALYWYRQSLGQGLEFLIYFQGNSAPDKSGLPSDRFSAERTGGSVSTLTIQRTQQEDSAVYLCASLRGHQSYEQYFGPGTRLTVT.

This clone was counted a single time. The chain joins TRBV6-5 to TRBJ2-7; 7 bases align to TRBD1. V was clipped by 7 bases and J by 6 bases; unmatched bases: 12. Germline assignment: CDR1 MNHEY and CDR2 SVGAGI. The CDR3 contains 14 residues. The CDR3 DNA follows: TGTGCCAGCACGCGAGGCACAGGGGCGGGCGAGCAGTACTTC. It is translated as CASTRGTGAGEQYF.

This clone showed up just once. This CDR3 reads CASSPLGRGDEQFF. CDR3 nucleotides: TGTGCCAGCAGCCCCCTAGGGAGGGGAGATGAGCAGTTCTTC. The chain has TRBV7-9 and TRBJ2-1; 7 nucleotides line up with TRBD2. CDR3 length equals 14 residues. With 5 bases clipped from V and 8 bases from J, the junction kept 9 bases outside the gene matches. CDR1 is SEHNR, CDR2 FQNEAQ, per germline (reference sequence).

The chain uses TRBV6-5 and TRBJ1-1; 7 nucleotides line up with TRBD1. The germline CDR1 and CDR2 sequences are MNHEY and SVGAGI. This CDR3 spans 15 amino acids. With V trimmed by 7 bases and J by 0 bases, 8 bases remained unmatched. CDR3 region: CASKGTAVMNTEAFF. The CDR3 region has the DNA TGTGCCAGCAAAGGGACAGCGGTGATGAACACTGAAGCTTTCTTT.

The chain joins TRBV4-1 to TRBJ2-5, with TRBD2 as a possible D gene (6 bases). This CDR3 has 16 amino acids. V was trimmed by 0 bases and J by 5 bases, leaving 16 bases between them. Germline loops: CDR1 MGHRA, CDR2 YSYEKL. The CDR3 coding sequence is TGCGCCAGCAGCCAAGATCCCGGAGGGGAGGTGGAGACCCAGTACTTC. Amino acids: CASSQDPGGEVETQYF.

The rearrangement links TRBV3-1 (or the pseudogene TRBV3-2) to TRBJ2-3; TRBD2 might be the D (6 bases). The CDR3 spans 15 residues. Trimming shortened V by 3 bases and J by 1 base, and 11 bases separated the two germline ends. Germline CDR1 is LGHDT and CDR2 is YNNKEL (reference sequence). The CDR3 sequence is CASSHSGVGTDTQYF. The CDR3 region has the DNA TGTGCCAGCAGCCACTCGGGAGTCGGCACAGATACGCAGTATTTT.

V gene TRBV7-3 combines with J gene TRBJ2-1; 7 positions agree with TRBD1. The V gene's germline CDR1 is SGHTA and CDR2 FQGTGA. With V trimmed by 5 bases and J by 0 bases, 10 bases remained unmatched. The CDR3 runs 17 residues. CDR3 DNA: TGTGCCAGCAGCCGTTCGTTCGACAGGGTCTCCTACAATGAGCAGTTCTTC. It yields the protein CASSRSFDRVSYNEQFF.

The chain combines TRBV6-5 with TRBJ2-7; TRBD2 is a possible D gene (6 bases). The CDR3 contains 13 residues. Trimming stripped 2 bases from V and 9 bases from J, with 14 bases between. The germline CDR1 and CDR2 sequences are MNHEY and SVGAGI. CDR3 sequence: CASSYGLAMVQYF. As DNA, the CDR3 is TGTGCCAGCAGTTACGGTCTAGCGATGGTGCAGTACTTC.